This record covers a single T cell receptor (beta chain). V shed 9 bases and J 0 bases; nucleotides not matched to a gene: 16. CDR3 length: 19 amino acids. The germline V gene has CDR1 KGHDR and CDR2 SFDVKD. This sample is drawn from a study of blood T cell repertoires in COVID-19. In the study overall: Samples taken during acute and convalescent COVID-19 were collected in the United States, Italy and Spain. PBMCs, B-cell-depleted T cells, or T cells provided the cDNA or gDNA that made up the material.

Using immunoSEQ multiplex PCR, the repertoire was profiled, and TCRdb retains in-frame clones only, with some absent. The sample records 63,000 or so clones, 82% being singletons. The V and J genes are TRBV24-1 and TRBJ2-1; 10 bases map to TRBD2. The source is a human donor in a cohort sampled during active COVID-19. Specimen: peripheral blood. CDR3 in DNA: TGTGCCACCCAAAGGGCGGCTAGCGGGGGTGCCCTCTCCTACAATGAGCAGTTCTTC. It translates to CATQRAASGGALSYNEQFF.